A selection of T cell receptor beta chains follows, all from one sample in a study of OX40 agonist ivuxolimab in advanced cancers. Clones were sequenced by immunoSEQ multiplex PCR, and TCRdb holds only the in-frame ones, with some missing. Found here are tens of thousands of clones, around four fifths of them singletons; the top ten hold under 13%. The sequences come from CD4+ or CD8+ T cells sorted from blood, collected in a trial of the OX40 agonist ivuxolimab. These receptors came from an adult with an advanced solid tumor such as melanoma, head and neck, liver or kidney cancer. The CDR3 runs from the conserved cysteine through the conserved F or W. D genes are given only for firm matches. Not every row has a clone size; where given, it reads once, few, many or a size class.

CDR3 protein: CASSMGQGADTEAFF
CDR3 DNA: TGTGCCAGTAGTATGGGACAGGGGGCCGACACTGAAGCTTTCTTT
J gene: TRBJ1-1
D gene: TRBD1
clone size: .
V gene: TRBV19

CDR3 protein: CASNPSLTSTDTQYF
CDR3 DNA: TGTGCCAGCAATCCATCTCTAACTAGCACAGATACGCAGTATTTT
J gene: TRBJ2-3
D gene: .
clone size: .
V gene: TRBV9

CDR3 protein: CASSLGRSFTDTQYF
CDR3 DNA: TGTGCCAGCAGCTTGGGCAGGAGCTTCACAGATACGCAGTATTTT
J gene: TRBJ2-3
D gene: .
clone size: .
V gene: TRBV5-8

CDR3 protein: CASSTYSTDTQYF
CDR3 DNA: TGTGCCAGCAGCACCTACAGCACAGATACGCAGTATTTT
J gene: TRBJ2-3
D gene: .
clone size: .
V gene: TRBV7-9

CDR3 protein: CATGDRVSQPQHF
CDR3 DNA: TGTGCCACCGGAGACAGGGTGAGTCAGCCCCAGCATTTT
J gene: TRBJ1-5
D gene: TRBD1
clone size: .
V gene: TRBV19

CDR3 protein: CASSFFQDSPLHF
CDR3 DNA: TGTGCCAGCAGTTTCTTCCAGGATTCACCCCTCCACTTT
J gene: TRBJ1-6
D gene: .
clone size: .
V gene: TRBV28

CDR3 protein: CASSPLARTSRETQYF
CDR3 DNA: TGTGCCAGCAGCCCCCTCGCCCGGACTAGTCGAGAGACCCAGTACTTC
J gene: TRBJ2-5
D gene: TRBD2
clone size: .
V gene: TRBV7-8

CDR3 protein: CASSLGLAAYNEQFF
CDR3 DNA: TGTGCCAGCAGCTTGGGACTAGCGGCCTACAATGAGCAGTTCTTC
J gene: TRBJ2-1
D gene: TRBD2
clone size: .
V gene: TRBV11-2

CDR3 protein: CSVMDSTQHF
CDR3 DNA: TGCAGCGTTATGGATTCAACCCAGCATTTT
J gene: TRBJ1-5
D gene: .
clone size: .
V gene: TRBV29-1

CDR3 protein: CASSPTWDPHTF
CDR3 DNA: TGTGCCAGCAGCCCCACCTGGGATCCCCACACCTTC
J gene: TRBJ1-2
D gene: .
clone size: .
V gene: TRBV9

CDR3 protein: CASSVGLEETQYF
CDR3 DNA: TGTGCCAGCAGCGTAGGACTAGAAGAGACCCAGTACTTC
J gene: TRBJ2-5
D gene: .
clone size: once
V gene: TRBV9

CDR3 protein: CASSQERLFNEQFF
CDR3 DNA: TGCGCCAGCAGCCAAGAACGCCTCTTCAATGAGCAGTTCTTC
J gene: TRBJ2-1
D gene: .
clone size: medium-sized
V gene: TRBV4-1

CDR3 protein: CASSYLGAGNTEAFF
CDR3 DNA: TGTGCCAGCAGTTACCTCGGGGCGGGTAACACTGAAGCTTTCTTT
J gene: TRBJ1-1
D gene: .
clone size: .
V gene: TRBV6-5

CDR3 protein: CASSEAVPTVLLGSGANVLTF
CDR3 DNA: TGTGCCAGCAGTGAAGCAGTCCCTACAGTATTATTGGGCTCTGGGGCCAACGTCCTGACTTTC
J gene: TRBJ2-6
D gene: .
clone size: .
V gene: TRBV6-1

CDR3 protein: CASSLEPGHSGANVLTF
CDR3 DNA: TGCGCCAGCAGCTTGGAGCCGGGACACTCTGGGGCCAACGTCCTGACTTTC
J gene: TRBJ2-6
D gene: .
clone size: once
V gene: TRBV5-1

CDR3 protein: CASSVGGQLSGNTIYF
CDR3 DNA: TGTGCCAGCAGCGTAGGAGGACAGCTCTCTGGAAACACCATATATTTT
J gene: TRBJ1-3
D gene: .
clone size: .
V gene: TRBV9

CDR3 protein: CASSQEQGSEKLFF
CDR3 DNA: TGTGCCAGCAGCCAAGAGCAGGGGAGTGAAAAACTGTTTTTT
J gene: TRBJ1-4
D gene: .
clone size: few
V gene: TRBV4-2

CDR3 protein: CASSLGGNTDTQYF
CDR3 DNA: TGTGCCAGCAGCTTAGGAGGGAACACAGATACGCAGTATTTT
J gene: TRBJ2-3
D gene: .
clone size: .
V gene: TRBV11-3

CDR3 protein: CAWSAGGRGSYNEQFF
CDR3 DNA: TGTGCCTGGAGTGCTGGCGGGAGGGGGTCCTACAATGAGCAGTTCTTC
J gene: TRBJ2-1
D gene: TRBD2
clone size: .
V gene: TRBV30

CDR3 protein: CASSPTGSPYNSPLHF
CDR3 DNA: TGTGCCAGCAGCCCTACAGGGAGCCCCTATAATTCACCCCTCCACTTT
J gene: TRBJ1-6
D gene: .
clone size: once
V gene: TRBV7-6

CDR3 protein: CASSSGVSSGNTIYF
CDR3 DNA: TGTGCCAGCAGTTCGGGGGTATCCTCTGGAAACACCATATATTTT
J gene: TRBJ1-3
D gene: .
clone size: .
V gene: TRBV28

CDR3 protein: CASSEASGNTIYF
CDR3 DNA: TGTGCCAGCAGTGAAGCATCTGGAAACACCATATATTTT
J gene: TRBJ1-3
D gene: .
clone size: .
V gene: TRBV6-1